This T cell receptor (beta chain) stems from a study of identical twins. Overall study results and limits: While abundant cord blood beta clonotypes carried fewer insertions, memory repertoires showed no such pattern.

This clonotype was picked up a small number of times. Its specificity is unknown. The germline V gene encodes CDR1 SGDLS and CDR2 YYNGEE. This CDR3 spans 13 amino acids. Trimming stripped 0 bases from V and 0 bases from J, with 4 bases between. A single record per CDR3 protein comes from TCRdb applying MiXCR to the 5' RACE reads. Found here are 450,000 to 500,000 distinct CDR3 sequences, 14% of them singletons; the top ten hold about 1%. These data were also filed under a second study, of yellow fever vaccine responses in identical twins.

The receptor comes from a woman aged 18-35 years in good health. The gene calls are TRBV9 and TRBJ2-7; D is uncertain. Sequenced input: CD4+ T cells sorted from blood. As DNA, the CDR3 is TGTGCCAGCAGCGTAGCTCTCTCCTACGAGCAGTACTTC. Translated: CASSVALSYEQYF.